The rows below give T cell receptor beta chains drawn from one sample of a study of T cell responses to AZD1222 COVID-19 vaccine. Libraries were prepared by immunoSEQ multiplex PCR; TCRdb keeps only in-frame clonotypes and omits some of them. The sample has 90,000 to 150,000 clones; around 89% are singletons. The sequencing here drew on peripheral blood, taken on day 0 of AZD1222 vaccination. The receptors originated from an adult in good health. The CDR3 runs from the conserved cysteine through the conserved F or W. The D gene is left open where the match is weak. The size of a clone is reported for some rows only, either as once, few or many, or as a class for expanded clones.

V gene	D gene	J gene	clone size	CDR3 protein	CDR3 DNA
TRBV1	.	TRBJ1-1	once	CTSSQDRGGNTEAFF	TGCACCAGCAGCCAAGATAGGGGCGGGAACACTGAAGCTTTCTTT
TRBV9	.	TRBJ2-5	.	CASSVGGVGETQYF	TGTGCCAGCAGCGTAGGGGGGGTTGGAGAGACCCAGTACTTC
TRBV6-5	TRBD1	TRBJ1-5	few	CASRTGYNQPQHF	TGTGCCAGCAGGACAGGGTACAATCAGCCCCAGCATTTT
TRBV5-1	.	TRBJ2-7	few	CASSTQGGSYEQYF	TGCGCCAGCAGCACGCAGGGAGGATCCTACGAGCAGTACTTC
TRBV5-4	.	TRBJ2-7	.	CASSVRSSRPGEQYF	TGTGCCAGCAGCGTAAGGAGTTCGAGGCCGGGCGAGCAGTACTTC
TRBV4-3	TRBD2	TRBJ2-7	.	CASSQEGGGTSFYEQYF	TGCGCCAGCAGCCAAGAAGGAGGGGGGACTAGTTTTTACGAGCAGTACTTC
TRBV7-2	.	TRBJ1-5	.	CASSLKGDQPQHF	TGTGCCAGCAGCTTAAAAGGAGATCAGCCCCAGCATTTT
TRBV18	.	TRBJ2-1	.	CASSPPTFNEQFF	TGTGCCAGCTCACCACCGACATTTAATGAGCAGTTCTTC
TRBV6-5	TRBD1	TRBJ1-2	once	CASSRGTEYGYTF	TGTGCCAGCAGCAGAGGGACAGAGTATGGCTACACCTTC
TRBV19	TRBD1	TRBJ1-5	.	CASSTTGTEGNQPQHF	TGTGCCAGTAGTACGACCGGGACAGAGGGCAATCAGCCCCAGCATTTT
TRBV11-1	.	TRBJ2-7	.	CASSLAASYEQYF	TGTGCCAGCAGCTTAGCTGCCTCCTACGAGCAGTACTTC
TRBV7-2	.	TRBJ1-1	.	CASSSSRVHTEAFF	TGTGCCAGCAGCTCCTCGAGGGTGCACACTGAAGCTTTCTTT
TRBV6-6	.	TRBJ1-1	.	CASSYDIGGTEAFF	TGTGCCAGCAGTTACGATATTGGTGGGACTGAAGCTTTCTTT
TRBV6-5	.	TRBJ2-5	.	CASRMDYLQETQYF	TGTGCCAGCAGGATGGACTACCTTCAAGAGACCCAGTACTTC
TRBV7-6	.	TRBJ1-6	.	CASQGSYNSPLHF	TGTGCCAGCCAGGGCTCCTATAATTCACCCCTCCACTTT
TRBV6-2/TRBV6-3	TRBD1	TRBJ1-4	.	CASSRSGTANEKLFF	TGTGCCAGCAGTCGCTCCGGGACAGCGAATGAAAAACTGTTTTTT
TRBV6-5	TRBD1	TRBJ2-7	.	CASSRAPGQENF	TGTGCCAGCAGCCGAGCCCCGGGACAGGAAAACTTC
TRBV5-4	.	TRBJ2-5	.	CASSSWGQETQYF	TGTGCCAGCAGCTCCTGGGGGCAAGAGACCCAGTACTTC
TRBV3-1/TRBV3-2	TRBD2	TRBJ2-5	.	CASSQVQTSGGNQETQYF	TGTGCCAGCAGCCAAGTGCAGACTAGCGGGGGGAACCAAGAGACCCAGTACTTC
TRBV18	TRBD1	TRBJ1-1	.	CASSPQMTGGGAAEAFF	TGTGCCAGCTCACCACAAATGACAGGGGGCGGGGCGGCTGAAGCTTTCTTT
TRBV24-1	.	TRBJ2-2	.	CATSDQGLSGELFF	TGTGCCACCAGTGATCAGGGGTTGTCGGGGGAGCTGTTTTTT
TRBV20-1	.	TRBJ2-7	once	CSASGGGADEQYF	TGCAGTGCTAGTGGAGGGGGCGCCGACGAGCAGTACTTC
TRBV7-2	TRBD2	TRBJ2-5	.	CASSLPTSGDGETQYF	TGTGCCAGCAGCTTACCGACTAGCGGGGATGGCGAGACCCAGTACTTC
TRBV19	TRBD1	TRBJ1-6	.	CASSEDRASYNSPLHF	TGTGCCAGTAGTGAAGACAGGGCATCCTATAATTCACCCCTCCACTTT
TRBV15	.	TRBJ1-2	.	CATSRDLGWVGYTF	TGTGCCACCAGCAGAGATCTGGGGTGGGTTGGCTACACCTTC
TRBV27	.	TRBJ2-5	.	CASSKFIAGQETQYF	TGTGCCAGCAGTAAATTCATCGCCGGGCAAGAGACCCAGTACTTC
TRBV4-1	TRBD1	TRBJ1-2	.	CASSQGVFLSTGENAGYTF	TGCGCCAGCAGCCAAGGTGTCTTCTTATCGACAGGGGAGAATGCTGGCTACACCTTC
TRBV11-2	.	TRBJ1-1	.	CASSFMASEAFF	TGTGCCAGCAGCTTCATGGCCTCTGAAGCTTTCTTT
TRBV4-3	.	TRBJ1-5	.	CASSQDWAPSNQPQHF	TGCGCCAGCAGCCAAGATTGGGCACCTAGCAATCAGCCCCAGCATTTT
TRBV19	TRBD1	TRBJ2-1	.	CASSKDRVYEQFF	TGTGCCAGTAGTAAGGACAGGGTCTATGAGCAGTTCTTC
TRBV10-3	.	TRBJ2-7	.	CAISGGPNYEQYF	TGTGCCATCAGCGGGGGACCTAACTACGAGCAGTACTTC
TRBV20-1	TRBD1	TRBJ2-7	once	CSASSGQGSLDEQYF	TGCAGTGCTAGTTCGGGACAGGGGAGTTTGGACGAGCAGTACTTC
TRBV29-1	.	TRBJ1-3	few	CSVLVEGLRSGNTIYF	TGCAGCGTTCTTGTGGAGGGTCTCCGCTCTGGAAACACCATATATTTT
TRBV7-9	.	TRBJ2-1	.	CASARLEGDNEQFF	TGTGCCAGCGCCCGGCTAGAGGGGGACAATGAGCAGTTCTTC
TRBV5-4	.	TRBJ1-3	once	CASSYRAGNTIYF	TGTGCCAGCAGCTACAGGGCTGGAAACACCATATATTTT
TRBV9	TRBD1	TRBJ1-2	.	CASSIGTGPPRGYTF	TGTGCCAGCAGCATAGGGACAGGGCCTCCCCGAGGCTACACCTTC
TRBV6-2/TRBV6-3	.	TRBJ1-5	.	CASSGDLGQPQHF	TGTGCCAGCAGTGGGGACTTAGGCCAGCCCCAGCATTTT
TRBV19	.	TRBJ1-4	.	CASSGGATNEKLFF	TGTGCCAGTAGTGGGGGGGCAACTAATGAAAAACTGTTTTTT
TRBV9	.	TRBJ1-6	.	CASSVVGDQSPLHF	TGTGCCAGCAGCGTAGTCGGGGACCAATCACCCCTCCACTTT
TRBV7-2	.	TRBJ2-2	.	CASSFGPLNTGELFF	TGTGCCAGCAGCTTCGGACCCTTGAACACCGGGGAGCTGTTTTTT
TRBV5-1	.	TRBJ2-7	.	CASSLAASRDEQYF	TGCGCCAGCAGCTTGGCGGCCAGCCGGGACGAGCAGTACTTC
TRBV6-2/TRBV6-3	TRBD1	TRBJ1-5	.	CASSTGGDYQPQHF	TGTGCCAGCAGTACAGGGGGCGACTATCAGCCCCAGCATTTT
TRBV20-1	.	TRBJ1-2	.	CSASDSYGYTF	TGCAGTGCTAGTGACAGCTATGGCTACACCTTC
TRBV6-6	TRBD1	TRBJ2-2	.	CASRDTGTGYTGELFF	TGTGCCAGCAGAGATACCGGGACAGGGTATACCGGGGAGCTGTTTTTT
TRBV5-6	.	TRBJ1-5	.	CASSENRGAQPQHF	TGTGCCAGCAGCGAGAACCGGGGGGCACAGCCCCAGCATTTT
TRBV9	TRBD1	TRBJ1-3	.	CASSVADRGGNTIYF	TGTGCCAGCAGCGTAGCTGACAGGGGAGGCAACACCATATATTTT
TRBV5-1	.	TRBJ2-1	.	CASSLGEGRGFYYNEQFF	TGCGCCAGCAGCTTGGGGGAAGGGCGGGGCTTCTACTACAATGAGCAGTTCTTC
TRBV24-1	.	TRBJ1-2	once	CATSDPQGNDYGYTF	TGTGCCACCAGTGATCCACAGGGAAATGACTATGGCTACACCTTC
TRBV10-3	.	TRBJ2-7	many	CAIRATGSMLYF	TGTGCCATCAGGGCCACAGGGAGTATGCTGTACTTC
TRBV7-9	TRBD1	TRBJ1-2	.	CASSLGGQGGYGYTF	TGTGCCAGCAGCTTAGGTGGACAGGGTGGCTATGGCTACACCTTC
TRBV10-3	TRBD1	TRBJ2-7	.	CAVSPGQASYEQYF	TGTGCCGTATCGCCGGGACAGGCATCCTACGAGCAGTACTTC